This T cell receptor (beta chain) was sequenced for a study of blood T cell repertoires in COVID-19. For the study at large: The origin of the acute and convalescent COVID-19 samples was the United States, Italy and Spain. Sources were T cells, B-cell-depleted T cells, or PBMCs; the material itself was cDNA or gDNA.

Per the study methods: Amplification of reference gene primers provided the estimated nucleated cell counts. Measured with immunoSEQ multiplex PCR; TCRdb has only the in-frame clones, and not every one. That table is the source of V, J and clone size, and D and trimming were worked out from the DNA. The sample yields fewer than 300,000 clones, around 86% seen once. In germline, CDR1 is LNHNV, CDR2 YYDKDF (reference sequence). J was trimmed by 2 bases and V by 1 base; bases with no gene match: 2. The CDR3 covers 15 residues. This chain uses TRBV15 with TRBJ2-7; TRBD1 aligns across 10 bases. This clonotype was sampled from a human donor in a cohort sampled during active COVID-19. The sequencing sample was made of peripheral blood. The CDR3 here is CATSRAGTGAYEQYF. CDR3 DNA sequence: TGTGCCACCAGCAGAGCCGGGACAGGGGCCTACGAGCAGTACTTC.